This T cell receptor beta chain derives from a study of yellow fever vaccine responses in identical twins (dated by TCRdb to 2017 to 2018). Concerning the study at large: In the study, vaccine-responding T cell clones were precisely tracked in identical twins. Study-wide conclusions, independent of this receptor: According to the authors, in identical twins the way T cells responded to vaccination appeared partly convergent and partly personalized.

The CDR3 covers 15 residues, taking in both the cysteine and the phenylalanine. Kept here is only the CDR3 DNA, which spans 45 bases and is read in frame from base 1. Trimming at the junction amounts to 1 base on V and 5 bases on J, and the germline ends lie 14 bases apart. The germline V gene (reference sequence) provides CDR1 LGHDT and CDR2 YNNKEL. As to this clonotype: It has no known antigen specificity. The input lacks base qualities; no much larger clone sits a single base away.

Library creation used RT-PCR. Sequencer: Illumina HiSeq 2500. Starting from the raw public reads, TCRdb applied fastp trimming at Q25, assembled clones with MiXCR and retained in-frame beta chains. Entries are consolidated by CDR3 protein sequence, retaining the most common genes and DNA. Present in this sample are under 20,000 distinct CDR3 sequences, approximately 63% of which were seen just once. 7.7% of the sample comes from the top ten. This sequence was found in a woman aged 18-35 years who received the yellow fever vaccine. Donor details come from another sample of the same person, matched by shared clones. Here the sequenced sample was T cells from blood (PBMCs), unsorted or a sorted subset (not recorded which), taken before or after yellow fever vaccination (not recorded which). The chain couples TRBV3-1 to TRBJ2-5, with no confidently assigned D gene. The bases are TGTGCCAGCAGCCAAGGATCTGCCAGAACGGAGACCCAGTACTTC. The translation is CASSQGSARTETQYF.